The rows below give T cell receptor beta chains drawn from one sample of a study of T cell therapy after organ transplantation. The antigens of these receptors remain unknown. The repertoire was sequenced with immunoSEQ multiplex PCR; TCRdb's copy has only in-frame clones and lacks some. The sample includes over 20,000 clones, roughly 84% of them seen just once. The sequencing used CD8+ T cells from blood, collected after autologous CMV-specific T cell therapy. These receptors were obtained from a human patient who had received a solid organ transplant and had CMV disease. Some T cells may arise from the graft donor. Both conserved end residues are part of each CDR3. The order of the fields is V gene, J gene, clone size, D gene, CDR3 DNA, CDR3 protein. D genes are given only for firm matches. Clone size is given for some rows only: seen once, a few or many times, or a class if the clone is expanded.

V: TRBV7-9
J: TRBJ1-1
size: NA
D: NA
DNA: TGTGCCAGCAACCGGAGGGAATCCAACACTGAAGCTTTCTTT
CDR3: CASNRRESNTEAFF

V: TRBV12-5
J: TRBJ1-5
size: NA
D: NA
DNA: TGTGCTAGTGGTTTGGGACTGTATCAGCCCCAGCATTTT
CDR3: CASGLGLYQPQHF

V: TRBV19
J: TRBJ2-3
size: NA
D: NA
DNA: TGTGCCAGTAGTATCGGCAGCACAGATACGCAGTATTTT
CDR3: CASSIGSTDTQYF

V: TRBV15
J: TRBJ2-7
size: NA
D: TRBD2
DNA: TGTGCCACCAGCCCAACCCGGGAGGGGACCTACGAGCAGTACTTC
CDR3: CATSPTREGTYEQYF

V: TRBV6-5
J: TRBJ2-7
size: NA
D: TRBD1
DNA: TGTGCCAGCAGTTACGGCAGGGGGTACGAGCAGTACTTC
CDR3: CASSYGRGYEQYF

V: TRBV5-1
J: TRBJ1-1
size: few
D: NA
DNA: TGCGCCAGCAGCTTTTACACGGGAGACACTGAAGCTTTCTTT
CDR3: CASSFYTGDTEAFF

V: TRBV7-9
J: TRBJ1-6
size: NA
D: NA
DNA: TGTGCCAGCAGCTATACATCCCTCTCCTATAATTCACCCCTCCACTTT
CDR3: CASSYTSLSYNSPLHF

V: TRBV5-6
J: TRBJ1-2
size: NA
D: NA
DNA: TGTGCCAGCAGCGCAGGGGAAGGCTACACCTTC
CDR3: CASSAGEGYTF

V: TRBV4-1
J: TRBJ2-7
size: medium-sized
D: NA
DNA: TGCGCCAGCAGCCAAGGCCCAGGATGGAACGAGCAGTACTTC
CDR3: CASSQGPGWNEQYF

V: TRBV28
J: TRBJ1-5
size: NA
D: NA
DNA: TGTGCCAGCAGTTTATACGGGGGAGGCCCCCAGCATTTT
CDR3: CASSLYGGGPQHF

V: TRBV28
J: TRBJ2-7
size: NA
D: NA
DNA: TGTGCCAGCACTTCGAGAGGGGTTGGAGAGCAGTACTTC
CDR3: CASTSRGVGEQYF

V: TRBV6-5
J: TRBJ2-1
size: NA
D: TRBD2
DNA: TGTGCCACCTCCTCGGTAGCGGGGGGCGATGAGCAGTTCTTC
CDR3: CATSSVAGGDEQFF

V: TRBV6-4
J: TRBJ1-1
size: NA
D: TRBD1
DNA: TGTGCCAGCAGCCTGAGGGGGCGAAACACTGAAGCTTTCTTT
CDR3: CASSLRGRNTEAFF

V: TRBV7-2
J: TRBJ2-5
size: NA
D: TRBD1
DNA: TGTGCCAGCAGCCACCTGACAGGGGGATACCAAGAGACCCAGTACTTC
CDR3: CASSHLTGGYQETQYF

V: TRBV7-2
J: TRBJ2-7
size: NA
D: NA
DNA: TGTGCCAGCAGCATGCACGAGCAGTACTTC
CDR3: CASSMHEQYF

V: TRBV19
J: TRBJ1-3
size: NA
D: NA
DNA: TGTGCCAGTAGAACTAGGGGTGCCTCTGGAAACACCATATATTTT
CDR3: CASRTRGASGNTIYF

V: TRBV21-1
J: TRBJ1-5
size: NA
D: NA
DNA: TGTGCCAGCCCCTGGGGGGGGGCGAGCAATCAGCCCCAGCATTTT
CDR3: CASPWGGASNQPQHF

V: TRBV6-5
J: TRBJ2-3
size: NA
D: TRBD1
DNA: TGTGCCAGCAGTTTGGGACAGAACACAGATACGCAGTATTTT
CDR3: CASSLGQNTDTQYF

V: TRBV28
J: TRBJ2-1
size: once
D: NA
DNA: TGTGCCAGCAGTTTACCCTTGGGCCTAGCGCTCACCTACAATGAGCAGTTCTTC
CDR3: CASSLPLGLALTYNEQFF

V: TRBV7-8
J: TRBJ2-1
size: NA
D: TRBD1
DNA: TGTGCCAGCAGCTTAGGAGGACGGGACAGGGGATACAATGAGCAGTTCTTC
CDR3: CASSLGGRDRGYNEQFF

V: TRBV19
J: TRBJ1-4
size: NA
D: TRBD1
DNA: TGTGCCAGTAGTATTTACGGGACAGTGGAAAAACTGTTTTTT
CDR3: CASSIYGTVEKLFF

V: TRBV27
J: TRBJ2-1
size: once
D: NA
DNA: TGTGCCAGCAGTTTATTTTTCGTGGGGGGCGCATTCAATGAGCAGTTCTTC
CDR3: CASSLFFVGGAFNEQFF

V: TRBV27
J: TRBJ2-3
size: NA
D: NA
DNA: TGTGCCAGCAGTTTCTACCGCACAGATACGCAGTATTTT
CDR3: CASSFYRTDTQYF

V: TRBV2
J: TRBJ2-3
size: NA
D: TRBD2
DNA: TGTGCCAGCACTAGCCTAGCGGGGACAGATACGCAGTATTTT
CDR3: CASTSLAGTDTQYF

V: TRBV11-3
J: TRBJ2-7
size: NA
D: NA
DNA: TGTGCCAGCAGCTTATCAAGAGGGGGCTCCTACGAGCAGTACTTC
CDR3: CASSLSRGGSYEQYF

V: TRBV5-1
J: TRBJ1-1
size: NA
D: NA
DNA: TGCGCCAGCAGCTTGCGGGTGGGGGACACTGAAGCTTTCTTT
CDR3: CASSLRVGDTEAFF

V: TRBV7-2
J: TRBJ2-6
size: NA
D: TRBD1
DNA: TGTGCCAGCAGCCCCCGGGACAGGTTAGCCTCTGGGGCCAACGTCCTGACTTTC
CDR3: CASSPRDRLASGANVLTF

V: TRBV19
J: TRBJ1-5
size: NA
D: NA
DNA: TGTGCCAGTGGTTGGGTGAATCAGCCCCAGCATTTT
CDR3: CASGWVNQPQHF

V: TRBV27
J: TRBJ1-1
size: few
D: NA
DNA: TGTGCCAGCAGTGCCGCACGGCTGTACACTGAAGCTTTCTTT
CDR3: CASSAARLYTEAFF

V: TRBV6-5
J: TRBJ1-2
size: NA
D: NA
DNA: TGTGCCAGCAGCCCGGGAGCCTCCTATGGCTACACCTTC
CDR3: CASSPGASYGYTF

V: TRBV28
J: TRBJ2-1
size: NA
D: TRBD2
DNA: TGTGCCAGCAGTGGGCGGGAGAGGGATGAGCAGTTCTTC
CDR3: CASSGRERDEQFF

V: TRBV14
J: TRBJ2-1
size: NA
D: NA
DNA: TGTGCCAGCAGCCGTACAAACCGACCGAGCTCCTACAATGAGCAGTTCTTC
CDR3: CASSRTNRPSSYNEQFF

V: TRBV11-2
J: TRBJ2-7
size: NA
D: TRBD1
DNA: TGTGCCAGCAGCATGACAGGGCTCTCCTACGAGCAGTACTTC
CDR3: CASSMTGLSYEQYF

V: TRBV19
J: TRBJ1-3
size: NA
D: NA
DNA: TGTGCCAGTAGTATTTTGAGGACCTCTGGAAACACCATATATTTT
CDR3: CASSILRTSGNTIYF

V: TRBV11-2
J: TRBJ2-7
size: NA
D: NA
DNA: TGTGCCAGCAGCACCCCCTCGAACTACGAGCAGTACTTC
CDR3: CASSTPSNYEQYF

V: TRBV28
J: TRBJ2-7
size: few
D: TRBD2
DNA: TGTGCCAGCAGTCTATGGACTAGCGTCTACGAGCAGTACTTC
CDR3: CASSLWTSVYEQYF